A selection of T cell receptor beta chains follows, all from one sample in a study of blood T cell repertoires in COVID-19. Assay: immunoSEQ multiplex PCR; the TCRdb copy retains only in-frame clones and omits some. The repertoire includes a few hundred thousand clones, 70% to 90% of them detected once, and under 8% sits in the top ten. The sample comprised peripheral blood. Source of these receptors: a woman in her 30s who had recovered from COVID-19. Both conserved end residues are part of each CDR3. The D gene is left open where the match is weak. Some rows mark clone size as missing; the rest say once, few, many or name a class of expanded clone.

j_call,v_call,d_call,clone_size,cdr3_aa,cdr3_nt
TRBJ2-1,TRBV2,TRBD1,NA,CASSAGQGIRLFF,TGTGCCAGCAGTGCTGGACAGGGGATACGGTTGTTCTTC
TRBJ2-2,TRBV6-5,TRBD1,NA,CASSYLGQGNTGELFF,TGTGCCAGCAGTTACCTGGGACAGGGTAACACCGGGGAGCTGTTTTTT
TRBJ2-1,TRBV27,NA,NA,CASSSVGTGIDEQFF,TGTGCCAGCAGTTCGGTGGGGACTGGGATAGATGAGCAGTTCTTC
TRBJ2-7,TRBV3-1/TRBV3-2,NA,once,CASSHLSGDPEQYF,TGTGCCAGCAGCCATCTTTCCGGGGATCCCGAGCAGTACTTC
TRBJ1-6,TRBV3-1/TRBV3-2,TRBD1,NA,CASRYRGDNSPLHF,TGTGCCAGCAGGTACAGGGGAGATAATTCACCCCTCCACTTT
TRBJ1-1,TRBV19,NA,few,CASSKPTGWVTEAFF,TGTGCCAGTAGTAAACCGACAGGTTGGGTCACTGAAGCTTTCTTT
TRBJ2-2,TRBV4-2,TRBD1,NA,CASSQDPGGSAGELFF,TGTGCCAGCAGCCAAGACCCAGGGGGCTCGGCCGGGGAGCTGTTTTTT
TRBJ2-5,TRBV7-9,NA,once,CASSQGGAMETQYF,TGTGCCAGCAGCCAAGGGGGGGCAATGGAGACCCAGTACTTC
TRBJ2-1,TRBV12-5,NA,NA,CASGLVLGQGNPNEQFF,TGTGCTAGTGGTTTGGTACTGGGGCAGGGGAACCCGAATGAGCAGTTCTTC
TRBJ1-5,TRBV18,NA,NA,CASSPRAGMYSQPQHF,TGTGCCAGCTCACCACGGGCAGGGATGTATAGTCAGCCCCAGCATTTT
TRBJ2-7,TRBV6-5,TRBD1,NA,CASSFLTGGSYEQYF,TGTGCCAGCAGTTTCTTGACAGGGGGCTCCTACGAGCAGTACTTC
TRBJ1-3,TRBV2,TRBD1,NA,CASSAQGGSGNTIYF,TGTGCCAGCAGCGCACAGGGGGGGTCTGGAAACACCATATATTTT
TRBJ2-3,TRBV4-2,NA,NA,CASSQDFRVGTDTQYF,TGTGCCAGCAGCCAAGATTTCAGGGTCGGCACAGATACGCAGTATTTT
TRBJ1-2,TRBV16,NA,NA,CASSQWAGTESYTF,TGTGCCAGCAGCCAATGGGCCGGGACTGAGAGCTACACCTTC
TRBJ2-1,TRBV7-3,NA,NA,CASSWMGGPYNEQFF,TGTGCCAGCAGCTGGATGGGGGGGCCCTACAATGAGCAGTTCTTC
TRBJ1-2,TRBV2,TRBD1,NA,CASRRDSNSWGYTF,TGTGCCAGCAGACGGGACAGCAATTCCTGGGGCTACACCTTC
TRBJ2-3,TRBV2,TRBD2,NA,CASRGTSGGTDTQYF,TGTGCCAGCAGGGGGACTAGCGGGGGCACAGATACGCAGTATTTT
TRBJ1-1,TRBV7-9,NA,once,CASSLWAPHEAFF,TGTGCCAGCAGCTTATGGGCACCTCATGAAGCTTTCTTT
TRBJ2-3,TRBV19,NA,NA,CASTLTGLGTDTQYF,TGTGCCAGTACCTTAACAGGGTTGGGGACAGATACGCAGTATTTT
TRBJ2-1,TRBV24-1,TRBD2,NA,CATSDLAGDSYNEQFF,TGTGCCACCAGTGACCTAGCGGGGGACTCCTACAATGAGCAGTTCTTC
TRBJ1-4,TRBV7-9,NA,NA,CASSLDLRNEKLFF,TGTGCCAGCAGCTTAGACCTGCGTAATGAAAAACTGTTTTTT
TRBJ2-2,TRBV4-1,TRBD1,NA,CASSYGTGDPGELFF,TGCGCCAGCAGTTACGGGACAGGGGACCCCGGGGAGCTGTTTTTT
TRBJ1-2,TRBV9,NA,NA,CASTVTGSNYGYTF,TGTGCCAGCACCGTGACAGGATCGAACTATGGCTACACCTTC
TRBJ1-6,TRBV2,TRBD1,NA,CASRGGTGANSPLHF,TGTGCCAGCAGAGGCGGGACAGGGGCTAATTCACCCCTCCACTTT
TRBJ1-1,TRBV18,TRBD1,NA,CASSLTYPGTGSTEAFF,TGTGCCAGCTCACTGACTTACCCCGGGACAGGGAGCACTGAAGCTTTCTTT
TRBJ1-6,TRBV7-9,TRBD1,NA,CASSLGTEDTLHF,TGTGCCAGCAGCTTGGGGACAGAGGACACCCTCCACTTT
TRBJ2-7,TRBV2,TRBD1,NA,CASSEDRALPEQYF,TGTGCCAGCAGTGAGGACAGGGCCCTACCCGAGCAGTACTTC
TRBJ2-5,TRBV2,TRBD2,NA,CASSTTSAETQYF,TGTGCCAGCAGCACGACTAGCGCCGAGACCCAGTACTTC
TRBJ2-6,TRBV30,TRBD1,NA,CAWTTGGGGANVLTF,TGTGCCTGGACGACAGGGGGAGGTGGGGCCAACGTCCTGACTTTC
TRBJ2-2,TRBV7-6,TRBD1,NA,CASRKGQGGELFF,TGTGCCAGCAGGAAGGGACAGGGCGGGGAGCTGTTTTTT
TRBJ1-3,TRBV27,NA,NA,CASSLIAGYGNTIYF,TGTGCCAGCAGTTTAATTGCGGGGTATGGAAACACCATATATTTT
TRBJ1-1,TRBV25-1,TRBD1,once,CASKPGGNTEAFF,TGTGCCAGTAAGCCAGGGGGGAACACTGAAGCTTTCTTT
TRBJ2-5,TRBV24-1,NA,NA,CATSDLVGQVQETQYF,TGTGCCACCAGTGATTTGGTGGGACAAGTTCAAGAGACCCAGTACTTC
TRBJ2-7,TRBV7-9,TRBD2,NA,CASSSQRGRRYEQYF,TGTGCCAGCAGCTCCCAGCGGGGCAGGAGGTACGAGCAGTACTTC
TRBJ2-7,TRBV4-1,NA,NA,CASSQESRTKTYEQYF,TGCGCCAGCAGCCAAGAGTCGAGGACTAAAACCTACGAGCAGTACTTC
TRBJ2-7,TRBV14,TRBD1,NA,CASSPVTGVWSPGSYEQYF,TGTGCCAGCAGCCCTGTGACAGGGGTATGGTCCCCTGGCTCCTACGAGCAGTACTTC
TRBJ1-1,TRBV6-5,NA,NA,CASSYSVGSKTEAFF,TGTGCCAGCAGTTACTCGGTCGGGAGCAAAACTGAAGCTTTCTTT
TRBJ1-1,TRBV27,TRBD1,NA,CASSFYGTGESEAFF,TGTGCCAGCAGTTTTTACGGGACAGGGGAATCTGAAGCTTTCTTT
TRBJ2-6,TRBV4-1,TRBD2,NA,CASSHPWGGSSGANVLTF,TGCGCCAGCAGCCATCCCTGGGGGGGGAGCTCTGGGGCCAACGTCCTGACTTTC
TRBJ1-1,TRBV11-2,NA,once,CASSFTSNTEAFF,TGTGCCAGCAGCTTTACTTCGAACACTGAAGCTTTCTTT
TRBJ2-3,TRBV7-3,TRBD2,once,CASSLTGLAGGRPDTQYF,TGTGCCAGCAGCTTAACGGGTCTAGCGGGGGGGCGACCAGATACGCAGTATTTT
TRBJ1-6,TRBV19,NA,NA,CASSIPDSPLHF,TGTGCCAGTAGTATACCTGATTCACCCCTCCACTTT
TRBJ2-7,TRBV4-1,NA,NA,CASSQVGGRSSEQYF,TGCGCCAGCAGCCAAGTCGGGGGGCGTTCGAGCGAGCAGTACTTC
TRBJ1-2,TRBV28,NA,NA,CASSFSGVGGYTF,TGTGCCAGCAGTTTCAGCGGGGTCGGCGGCTACACCTTC
TRBJ1-1,TRBV3-1/TRBV3-2,TRBD1,NA,CASSHPGEYRGASNTEAFF,TGTGCCAGCAGCCACCCCGGAGAGTACAGGGGGGCTTCGAACACTGAAGCTTTCTTT
TRBJ2-3,TRBV3-1/TRBV3-2,TRBD2,NA,CASSQDRRGGTDTQYF,TGTGCCAGCAGCCAAGATCGGCGGGGGGGCACAGATACGCAGTATTTT
TRBJ2-7,TRBV7-2,NA,NA,CASSIRGFPYEQYF,TGTGCCAGCAGCATAAGGGGTTTTCCCTACGAGCAGTACTTC
TRBJ1-6,TRBV27,TRBD1,NA,CASSLYDRGDSPLHF,TGTGCCAGCAGTTTATATGACAGGGGGGACTCACCCCTCCACTTT
TRBJ1-1,TRBV18,NA,NA,CASSPPQQADTEAFF,TGTGCCAGCTCACCACCGCAGCAGGCAGACACTGAAGCTTTCTTT
TRBJ1-1,TRBV10-3,TRBD1,NA,CAISDSGTGGRDGAFF,TGTGCCATCAGTGACTCCGGGACAGGGGGGCGGGACGGAGCTTTCTTT
TRBJ2-7,TRBV6-5,NA,NA,CASAGGSYEQYF,TGTGCCAGCGCCGGGGGCTCCTACGAGCAGTACTTC
TRBJ1-5,TRBV7-8,NA,NA,CASSLEGRVGIQHF,TGTGCCAGCAGCTTAGAGGGCAGGGTTGGTATCCAGCATTTT
TRBJ2-3,TRBV9,TRBD1,NA,CASSEPQGAPTDTQYF,TGTGCCAGCAGCGAACCTCAGGGGGCGCCCACAGATACGCAGTATTTT
TRBJ2-2,TRBV7-6,TRBD1,NA,CASSIIQGAGTGELFF,TGTGCCAGCAGCATAATACAGGGGGCGGGCACCGGGGAGCTGTTTTTT